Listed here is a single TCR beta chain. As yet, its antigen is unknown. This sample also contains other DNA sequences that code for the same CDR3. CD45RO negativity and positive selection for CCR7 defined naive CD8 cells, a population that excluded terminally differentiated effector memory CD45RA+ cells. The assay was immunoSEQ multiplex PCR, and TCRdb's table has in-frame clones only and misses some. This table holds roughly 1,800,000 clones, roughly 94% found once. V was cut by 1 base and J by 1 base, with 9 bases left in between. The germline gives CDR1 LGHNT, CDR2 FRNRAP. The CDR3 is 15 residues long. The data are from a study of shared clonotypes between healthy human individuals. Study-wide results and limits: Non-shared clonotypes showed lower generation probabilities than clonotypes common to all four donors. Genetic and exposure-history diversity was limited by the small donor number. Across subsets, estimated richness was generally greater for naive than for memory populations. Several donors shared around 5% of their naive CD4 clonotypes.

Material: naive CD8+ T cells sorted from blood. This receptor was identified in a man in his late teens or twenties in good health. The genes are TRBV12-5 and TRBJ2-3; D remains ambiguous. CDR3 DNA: TGTGCTAGTGGTTTGGCGTCGTCCGGCACAGATACGCAGTATTTT. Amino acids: CASGLASSGTDTQYF.